This T cell receptor beta chain comes out of a study of breast tumors, draining lymph nodes, adjacent tissues (dated by TCRdb to the mid-2010s). Background for the entire study: Breast cancer patients provided tumor, adjacent nontumor tissue and axillary lymph nodes, and the study compared the TCR beta repertoires across these three sources. The study was designed to assess the relationships and possible T-cell exchange between tumor, surrounding tissue and draining lymph node repertoires in human breast cancer.

Sequenced using an Illumina HiSeq 2000. TCR beta chain libraries were generated by multiplex PCR amplification. The amplified TCR beta chain products were analyzed by high-throughput sequencing. The public reads were reprocessed in TCRdb via fastp at Q25 and MiXCR, keeping in-frame beta chains. Each CDR3 protein appears once, grouped with its most common genes and DNA. Present in this sample are some 14,000 distinct CDR3 sequences, 55% of which were seen just once. The top ten hold under 35% of the sample. The adjacent samples were made up of nontumor breast tissue around the tumor. The cysteine opens and the phenylalanine closes a CDR3 of 16 amino acids. Only the CDR3 DNA stays, 48 bases, in frame from base 1. V lost 3 bases and J lost 6 bases; the stretch between them is 19 bases long. CDR1 and CDR2 (SEHNR, FQNEAQ) derive from the germline V gene (reference sequence). To note about this clonotype: Its antigen remains unidentified. No base quality values were provided; no much bigger clone lies one nucleotide off.

What the study reported, not specific to this receptor: The study presented the conclusion that tumor T cells originate in lymph nodes as consistent with a hypothesis, not as something directly demonstrated. The data were considered consistent with most tumor T cells being derived from the lymph node and subsequently expanding within tumor tissue. T-cell repertoire diversity in tumors was found to be lower than in lymph nodes but higher than in nontumor tissue, and preferential V and J gene usage was observed. The similarity between tumor and nontumor tissue repertoires was significantly greater in luminal-like breast cancer than in basal-like breast cancer.

The sequence came from a female donor with breast cancer. Some clones in this sample may be carry-over from other donors' samples. The V gene is TRBV7-9 and the J gene is TRBJ2-3, with TRBD2 perhaps the D gene, on 6 matching bases. Sequenced input: tumor-adjacent breast tissue. Here is the DNA: TGTGCCAGCAGCTTCGGGGGAGCGTTCGAGGGTGATACGCAGTATTTT. This codes for CASSFGGAFEGDTQYF.